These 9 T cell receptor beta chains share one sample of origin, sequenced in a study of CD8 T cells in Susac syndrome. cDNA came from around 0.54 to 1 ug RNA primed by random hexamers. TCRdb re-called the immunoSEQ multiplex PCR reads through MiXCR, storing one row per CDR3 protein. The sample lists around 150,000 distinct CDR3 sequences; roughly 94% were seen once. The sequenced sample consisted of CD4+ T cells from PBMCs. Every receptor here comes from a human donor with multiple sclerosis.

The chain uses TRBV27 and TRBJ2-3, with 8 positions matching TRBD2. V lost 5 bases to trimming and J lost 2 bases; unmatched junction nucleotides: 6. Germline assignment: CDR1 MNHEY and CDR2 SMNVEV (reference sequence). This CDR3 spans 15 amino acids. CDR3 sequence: CASSMTSADTDTQYF. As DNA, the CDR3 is TGTGCCAGCAGTATGACTAGCGCGGACACAGATACGCAGTATTTT.

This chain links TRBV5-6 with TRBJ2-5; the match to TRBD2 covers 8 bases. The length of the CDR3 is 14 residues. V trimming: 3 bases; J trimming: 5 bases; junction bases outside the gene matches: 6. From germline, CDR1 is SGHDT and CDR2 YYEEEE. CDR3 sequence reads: CASSSPRLAETQYF. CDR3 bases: TGTGCCAGCAGCTCTCCCCGACTAGCGGAGACCCAGTACTTC.

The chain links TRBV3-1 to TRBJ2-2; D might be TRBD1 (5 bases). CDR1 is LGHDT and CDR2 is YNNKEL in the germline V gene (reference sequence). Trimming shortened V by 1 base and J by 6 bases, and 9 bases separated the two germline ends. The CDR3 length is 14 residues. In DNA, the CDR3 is TGTGCCAGCAGCCAAGGTGTAGGGGCCGGGGAGCTGTTTTTT. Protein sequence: CASSQGVGAGELFF.

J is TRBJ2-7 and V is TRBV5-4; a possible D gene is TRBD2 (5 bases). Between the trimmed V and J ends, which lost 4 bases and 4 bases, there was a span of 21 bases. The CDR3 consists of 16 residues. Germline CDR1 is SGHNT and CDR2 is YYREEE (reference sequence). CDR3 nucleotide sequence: TGTGCCAGCAGCCCGGGGTTGACGTACAGCTCTTACGAGCAGTACTTC. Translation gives CASSPGLTYSSYEQYF.

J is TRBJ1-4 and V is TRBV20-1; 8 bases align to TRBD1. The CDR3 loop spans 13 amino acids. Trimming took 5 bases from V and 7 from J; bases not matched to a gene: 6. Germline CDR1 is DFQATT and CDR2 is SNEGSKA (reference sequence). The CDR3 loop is CSAAGGVGEKLFF. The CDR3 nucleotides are TGCAGTGCTGCAGGGGGCGTCGGTGAAAAACTGTTTTTT.

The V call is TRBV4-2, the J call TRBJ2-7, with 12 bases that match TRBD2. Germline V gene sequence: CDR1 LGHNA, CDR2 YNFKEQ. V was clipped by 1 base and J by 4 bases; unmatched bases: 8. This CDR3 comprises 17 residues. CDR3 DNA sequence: TGTGCCAGCAGCCAAGGGTTGACTAGCGGGAGCACTTACGAGCAGTACTTC. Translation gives CASSQGLTSGSTYEQYF.

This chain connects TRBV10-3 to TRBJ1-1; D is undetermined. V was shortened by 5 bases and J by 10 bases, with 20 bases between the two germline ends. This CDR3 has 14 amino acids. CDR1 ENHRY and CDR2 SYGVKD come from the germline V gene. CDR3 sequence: CAISHTDGNVGAFF. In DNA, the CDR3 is TGTGCCATCAGTCATACGGACGGAAATGTTGGAGCTTTCTTT.

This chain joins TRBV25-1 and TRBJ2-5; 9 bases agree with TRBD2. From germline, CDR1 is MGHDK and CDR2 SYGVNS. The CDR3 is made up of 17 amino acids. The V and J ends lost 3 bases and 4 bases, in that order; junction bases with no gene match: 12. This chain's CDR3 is CASSDRPASGKGETQYF. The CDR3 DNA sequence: TGTGCCAGCAGTGATCGCCCCGCTAGCGGGAAGGGAGAGACCCAGTACTTC.

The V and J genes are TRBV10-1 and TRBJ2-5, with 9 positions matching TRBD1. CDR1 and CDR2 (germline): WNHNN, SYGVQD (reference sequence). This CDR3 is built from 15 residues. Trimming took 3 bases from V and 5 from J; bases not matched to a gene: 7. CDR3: CASSEPGQGLETQYF. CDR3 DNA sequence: TGCGCCAGCAGTGAACCGGGACAGGGCTTGGAGACCCAGTACTTC.